The rows below give T cell receptor beta chains drawn from one sample of a study of blood T cell repertoires in COVID-19. Assay: immunoSEQ multiplex PCR; the TCRdb copy retains only in-frame clones and omits some. The sample lists some 200,000 clones, about nine tenths occurring once. Sequencing was carried out using PBMCs or T cells enriched from blood (not recorded which). These receptors were collected from a man aged 30 to 39 in a cohort exposed to, infected with or recovered from COVID-19 (not recorded which). CDR3s include the opening cysteine and the closing phenylalanine or tryptophan. The order of the fields is clone size, J gene, D gene, V gene, CDR3 protein, CDR3 DNA. A D gene is named only where the DNA matches it firmly. Size values are once, few and many counts, or a class for expanded clones, and some rows have none.

abundance: -; j_gene: TRBJ2-1; d_gene: TRBD2; v_gene: TRBV11-2; CDR3aa: CASSLLASGAEQFF; CDR3nt: TGTGCCAGCAGCTTATTGGCTAGCGGGGCAGAGCAGTTCTTC
abundance: -; j_gene: TRBJ2-2; d_gene: -; v_gene: TRBV7-3; CDR3aa: CASSLTADGELFF; CDR3nt: TGTGCCAGCAGCTTAACAGCTGACGGGGAGCTGTTTTTT
abundance: -; j_gene: TRBJ1-5; d_gene: TRBD1; v_gene: TRBV29-1; CDR3aa: CSVSLGDRVSPQHF; CDR3nt: TGCAGCGTTTCCCTCGGGGACAGGGTGAGTCCCCAGCATTTT
abundance: -; j_gene: TRBJ2-5; d_gene: -; v_gene: TRBV5-1; CDR3aa: CASSPRQTLRETQYF; CDR3nt: TGCGCCAGCAGCCCAAGACAGACCCTACGAGAGACCCAGTACTTC
abundance: -; j_gene: TRBJ2-7; d_gene: TRBD1; v_gene: TRBV5-4; CDR3aa: CASSFRDRDYEQYF; CDR3nt: TGTGCCAGCAGCTTCCGGGACAGGGACTACGAGCAGTACTTC
abundance: -; j_gene: TRBJ2-6; d_gene: TRBD2; v_gene: TRBV7-6; CDR3aa: CASSETSGGVSGANVLTF; CDR3nt: TGTGCCAGCAGCGAGACTAGCGGGGGTGTGTCTGGGGCCAACGTCCTGACTTTC
abundance: -; j_gene: TRBJ2-1; d_gene: -; v_gene: TRBV27; CDR3aa: CASSRTNEQFF; CDR3nt: TGTGCCAGCAGTAGGACAAATGAGCAGTTCTTC
abundance: -; j_gene: TRBJ1-2; d_gene: -; v_gene: TRBV2; CDR3aa: CASSEVTTAQGGYTF; CDR3nt: TGTGCCAGCAGTGAAGTAACGACAGCCCAGGGGGGCTACACCTTC
abundance: -; j_gene: TRBJ2-1; d_gene: -; v_gene: TRBV19; CDR3aa: CASSILGASRSTEQFF; CDR3nt: TGTGCCAGTAGTATACTGGGAGCGTCGAGAAGTACTGAGCAGTTCTTC
abundance: many; j_gene: TRBJ2-3; d_gene: -; v_gene: TRBV6-4; CDR3aa: CASSDGLSSTDTQYF; CDR3nt: TGTGCCAGCAGTGACGGGCTGTCTAGCACAGATACGCAGTATTTT
abundance: few; j_gene: TRBJ1-5; d_gene: TRBD1; v_gene: TRBV7-2; CDR3aa: CASSLEDRGLVQPQHF; CDR3nt: TGTGCCAGCAGCTTAGAGGACAGGGGGCTGGTTCAGCCCCAGCATTTT
abundance: -; j_gene: TRBJ1-3; d_gene: TRBD1; v_gene: TRBV14; CDR3aa: CASSQDRGTGNTIYF; CDR3nt: TGTGCCAGCAGCCAGGACAGGGGCACTGGAAACACCATATATTTT
abundance: -; j_gene: TRBJ2-7; d_gene: TRBD2; v_gene: TRBV6-1; CDR3aa: CASSGLAGTTTYEQYF; CDR3nt: TGTGCCAGCAGTGGACTAGCGGGAACCACGACCTACGAGCAGTACTTC
abundance: once; j_gene: TRBJ2-2; d_gene: TRBD1; v_gene: TRBV25-1; CDR3aa: CASSEATGRTGELFF; CDR3nt: TGTGCCAGCAGTGAAGCGACAGGGCGAACCGGGGAGCTGTTTTTT